Listed below are T cell receptor beta chains from one sample, sequenced in a study of blood T cell repertoires in COVID-19. Generated by immunoSEQ multiplex PCR, the TCRdb table keeps only in-frame clones and is missing some. The sample yields approximately 500,000 clones, approximately 85% seen once. Sequencing input: peripheral blood. These receptors were taken from a human donor in a cohort sampled during active COVID-19. The CDR3 runs from the conserved cysteine through the conserved F or W. A D gene is named only where the DNA matches it firmly. The listing skips clone size in some rows; elsewhere it reads once, few, many or a size class.

j_call,d_call,clone_size,v_call,cdr3_nt,cdr3_aa
TRBJ2-3,NA,once,TRBV12-3/TRBV12-4,TGTGCCAGCAGTGGCTCGTCCACAGATACGCAGTATTTT,CASSGSSTDTQYF
TRBJ2-3,TRBD2,NA,TRBV4-1,TGCGCCAGCAGCCTACTACTAGCGGATACGCAGTATTTT,CASSLLLADTQYF
TRBJ2-1,NA,NA,TRBV11-2,TGTGCCAGCAGCTTCCAGCTAGTTGGGGAGCAGTTCTTC,CASSFQLVGEQFF
TRBJ1-1,TRBD1,few,TRBV5-1,TGCGCCAGCAGGACAGGGGCTGAAGCTTTCTTT,CASRTGAEAFF
TRBJ2-1,TRBD1,once,TRBV6-2/TRBV6-3,TGTGCCAGCAGCTCCGGACAGGGGACCTACAATGAGCAGTTCTTC,CASSSGQGTYNEQFF
TRBJ2-7,TRBD1,once,TRBV9,TGTGCCAGCAGCGATACAGGGGGCCCCTACGAGCAGTACTTC,CASSDTGGPYEQYF
TRBJ1-5,TRBD1,once,TRBV19,TGTGCCAGTAGGCCCCGGACAGGGAACAATCAGCCCCAGCATTTT,CASRPRTGNNQPQHF
TRBJ1-5,NA,NA,TRBV19,TGTGCCAGTAGTCTTGAGTTCAATCAGCCCCAGCATTTT,CASSLEFNQPQHF
TRBJ2-5,NA,NA,TRBV15,TGTGCCACCAGCAGAGATCTGCGAGCCAGCGGGGAGACCCAGTACTTC,CATSRDLRASGETQYF
TRBJ2-7,TRBD2,NA,TRBV29-1,TGCAGCGTCCGGACTAGCGGGGGCTACGAGCAGTACTTC,CSVRTSGGYEQYF